This section outlines one T cell receptor beta chain sequence together with its context. Germline-derived CDR1 and CDR2 are ENHRY and SYGVKD. V shed 2 bases and J shed 0 bases, with 11 bases lying between them. The CDR3 length is 15 residues. These data belong to a study of T-cell reconstitution after alpha-beta-depleted transplantation in children. Library preparation (for TCRbeta) was performed with unique molecular identifiers. Using its own MiXCR run on the PCR reads, TCRdb lists one record per CDR3 protein. The table includes 450,000 to 500,000 distinct CDR3 sequences, about 12% detected once. Specimen: PBMCs from the stem cell graft donor, collected from the stem cell graft. The chain couples TRBV10-3 to TRBJ2-7; D may be TRBD1 (6 bases). The sequence came from a human donor who donated a stem cell graft to a child with combined immunodeficiency. The CDR3 DNA sequence: TGTGCCATCAGTGAGGACAGGATGAGCTCCTACGAGCAGTACTTC. It is translated as CAISEDRMSSYEQYF.